A selection of T cell receptor beta chains follows, all from one sample in a study of PD-1 blockade in classical Hodgkin lymphoma. Libraries were prepared by immunoSEQ multiplex PCR; TCRdb keeps only in-frame clonotypes and omits some of them. The sample has 49,000 or so clones, around 82% seen once. This specimen consisted of peripheral blood mononuclear cells (PBMCs), obtained before the second cycle of nivolumab. These TCRs come from a human donor with classical Hodgkin lymphoma. CDR3s include the opening cysteine and the closing phenylalanine or tryptophan. D genes are given only for firm matches. Clone size appears in some rows only: once, few, many, or a class for an expanded clone.

v_gene: TRBV2; abundance: -; j_gene: TRBJ1-2; d_gene: -; CDR3aa: CASSEANPDSQRDYGYTF; CDR3nt: TGTGCCAGCAGTGAAGCGAACCCCGACTCGCAAAGGGACTATGGCTACACCTTC
v_gene: TRBV7-3; abundance: once; j_gene: TRBJ2-3; d_gene: -; CDR3aa: CASSLLMGSTDTQYF; CDR3nt: TGTGCCAGCAGCTTACTCATGGGGAGCACAGATACGCAGTATTTT
v_gene: TRBV7-9; abundance: -; j_gene: TRBJ1-2; d_gene: -; CDR3aa: CASSLATTANYGYTF; CDR3nt: TGTGCCAGCAGCTTAGCTACGACAGCTAACTATGGCTACACCTTC
v_gene: TRBV29-1; abundance: few; j_gene: TRBJ2-3; d_gene: TRBD1; CDR3aa: CSVRQGSDTQYF; CDR3nt: TGCAGCGTCCGACAGGGGTCAGATACGCAGTATTTT
v_gene: TRBV28; abundance: -; j_gene: TRBJ1-6; d_gene: -; CDR3aa: CASHALTWDRNSPLHF; CDR3nt: TGTGCCAGCCATGCACTTACGTGGGATCGTAATTCACCCCTCCACTTT
v_gene: TRBV19; abundance: -; j_gene: TRBJ2-3; d_gene: TRBD2; CDR3aa: CASSYGLAGADTQYF; CDR3nt: TGTGCCAGTAGTTATGGACTAGCGGGGGCAGATACGCAGTATTTT
v_gene: TRBV5-1; abundance: -; j_gene: TRBJ1-3; d_gene: -; CDR3aa: CASSPSPPFQGIVTGNTIYF; CDR3nt: TGCGCCAGCAGCCCTTCGCCCCCATTTCAGGGGATAGTAACTGGAAACACCATATATTTT
v_gene: TRBV10-1; abundance: -; j_gene: TRBJ1-1; d_gene: -; CDR3aa: CASRDPVEENTEAFF; CDR3nt: TGCGCCAGCAGAGACCCGGTCGAGGAGAACACTGAAGCTTTCTTT
v_gene: TRBV30; abundance: -; j_gene: TRBJ1-5; d_gene: TRBD1; CDR3aa: CAWSARGTSNQPQHF; CDR3nt: TGTGCCTGGAGTGCCAGGGGGACTAGCAATCAGCCCCAGCATTTT
v_gene: TRBV4-3; abundance: few; j_gene: TRBJ1-1; d_gene: -; CDR3aa: CASSQDLMALRNTEAFF; CDR3nt: TGCGCCAGCAGCCAAGATCTAATGGCACTGCGGAACACTGAAGCTTTCTTT
v_gene: TRBV7-8; abundance: -; j_gene: TRBJ2-3; d_gene: -; CDR3aa: CASSLGTVTDTQYF; CDR3nt: TGTGCCAGCAGCTTAGGGACAGTCACAGATACGCAGTATTTT
v_gene: TRBV29-1; abundance: few; j_gene: TRBJ1-1; d_gene: -; CDR3aa: CSVEWEANTEAFF; CDR3nt: TGCAGCGTTGAATGGGAAGCCAACACTGAAGCTTTCTTT
v_gene: TRBV27; abundance: -; j_gene: TRBJ2-1; d_gene: -; CDR3aa: CASSLIGEQFF; CDR3nt: TGTGCCAGCAGTTTGATCGGCGAGCAGTTCTTC
v_gene: TRBV6-5; abundance: -; j_gene: TRBJ1-2; d_gene: -; CDR3aa: CASSYLWMGQKGYTF; CDR3nt: TGTGCCAGCAGTTACTTGTGGATGGGGCAGAAAGGCTACACCTTC
v_gene: TRBV9; abundance: -; j_gene: TRBJ2-7; d_gene: TRBD2; CDR3aa: CASSVAGTSLEEQYF; CDR3nt: TGTGCCAGCAGCGTAGCCGGGACTAGCCTTGAAGAGCAGTACTTC
v_gene: TRBV9; abundance: -; j_gene: TRBJ1-5; d_gene: TRBD1; CDR3aa: CASGPGGSQPQHF; CDR3nt: TGTGCCAGCGGTCCAGGGGGCAGTCAGCCCCAGCATTTT
v_gene: TRBV28; abundance: -; j_gene: TRBJ1-6; d_gene: -; CDR3aa: CASSLGGTYNSPLHF; CDR3nt: TGTGCCAGCAGTTTGGGGGGGACATATAATTCACCCCTCCACTTT
v_gene: TRBV5-4; abundance: few; j_gene: TRBJ2-5; d_gene: TRBD2; CDR3aa: CASSISGTQETQYF; CDR3nt: TGTGCCAGCAGCATTAGCGGGACTCAAGAGACCCAGTACTTC
v_gene: TRBV14; abundance: few; j_gene: TRBJ1-1; d_gene: -; CDR3aa: CASSQVGGFATEAFF; CDR3nt: TGTGCCAGCAGCCAAGTCGGGGGATTTGCCACTGAAGCTTTCTTT
v_gene: TRBV19; abundance: -; j_gene: TRBJ2-2; d_gene: TRBD1; CDR3aa: CASRGTGVTGELFF; CDR3nt: TGTGCCAGTAGGGGGACAGGGGTTACCGGGGAGCTGTTTTTT
v_gene: TRBV7-3; abundance: once; j_gene: TRBJ1-1; d_gene: -; CDR3aa: CASSGTSNTEAFF; CDR3nt: TGTGCCAGCAGCGGAACTTCAAACACTGAAGCTTTCTTT
v_gene: TRBV7-9; abundance: few; j_gene: TRBJ1-1; d_gene: -; CDR3aa: CASSQAGSINTEAFF; CDR3nt: TGTGCCAGCAGCCAAGCAGGGAGTATTAACACTGAAGCTTTCTTT
v_gene: TRBV5-5; abundance: -; j_gene: TRBJ2-1; d_gene: -; CDR3aa: CASSLQGFFGNEQFF; CDR3nt: TGTGCCAGCAGCTTGCAGGGGTTCTTTGGGAATGAGCAGTTCTTC
v_gene: TRBV13; abundance: -; j_gene: TRBJ2-3; d_gene: -; CDR3aa: CASSLASGGGTDTQYF; CDR3nt: TGTGCCAGCAGCTTAGCCTCTGGGGGAGGCACAGATACGCAGTATTTT
v_gene: TRBV15; abundance: -; j_gene: TRBJ1-2; d_gene: -; CDR3aa: CATSRDVQGVGYTF; CDR3nt: TGTGCCACCAGCAGAGATGTACAGGGAGTTGGCTACACCTTC
v_gene: TRBV27; abundance: -; j_gene: TRBJ2-7; d_gene: -; CDR3aa: CASGYYEQYF; CDR3nt: TGTGCCAGCGGCTACTACGAGCAGTACTTC
v_gene: TRBV6-1; abundance: -; j_gene: TRBJ1-1; d_gene: -; CDR3aa: CASQLKRGVAEAFF; CDR3nt: TGTGCCAGCCAATTGAAGAGGGGGGTCGCTGAAGCTTTCTTT
v_gene: TRBV2; abundance: -; j_gene: TRBJ2-1; d_gene: TRBD2; CDR3aa: CASSLAGGPYNEQFF; CDR3nt: TGTGCCAGCAGTCTAGCGGGAGGCCCCTACAATGAGCAGTTCTTC
v_gene: TRBV7-8; abundance: -; j_gene: TRBJ2-1; d_gene: -; CDR3aa: CASSFSVPSYNEQFF; CDR3nt: TGTGCCAGCAGCTTTAGCGTACCCTCCTACAATGAGCAGTTCTTC
v_gene: TRBV5-6; abundance: few; j_gene: TRBJ1-2; d_gene: TRBD1; CDR3aa: CASSMDRSYGYTF; CDR3nt: TGTGCCAGCAGCATGGACAGGTCATATGGCTACACCTTC
v_gene: TRBV7-9; abundance: -; j_gene: TRBJ2-1; d_gene: -; CDR3aa: CASSLGHNEQFF; CDR3nt: TGTGCCAGCAGCTTAGGCCACAATGAGCAGTTCTTC
v_gene: TRBV2; abundance: -; j_gene: TRBJ2-1; d_gene: -; CDR3aa: CASLLLNEQFF; CDR3nt: TGTGCCAGCCTACTACTCAATGAGCAGTTCTTC
v_gene: TRBV14; abundance: -; j_gene: TRBJ1-3; d_gene: TRBD1; CDR3aa: CASSQDDRGGNTIYF; CDR3nt: TGTGCCAGCAGCCAAGATGACAGGGGCGGAAACACCATATATTTT